This T cell receptor (beta chain) was captured by sequencing in a study of blood T cell repertoires in COVID-19. Libraries were prepared by immunoSEQ multiplex PCR; TCRdb keeps only in-frame clonotypes and omits some of them. The sample consists of 200,000 or so clones, under 85% of them appearing once. The TCR was taken from a man between 60 and 75 years old with active or convalescent COVID-19. Sequences were obtained from peripheral blood.

CDR3 DNA: TGCGCCAGCAGCACACTAGGGATATCGAACACCGGGGAGCTGTTTTTT. Translation gives CASSTLGISNTGELFF. The genes are TRBV5-1 and TRBJ2-2, with a tentative D call TRBD2 (5 bases). Germline-derived CDR1 and CDR2 are SGHRS and YFSETQ. The CDR3 totals 16 residues. The ends were cut back, 4 bases at V and 0 bases at J, with 13 bases in the middle.